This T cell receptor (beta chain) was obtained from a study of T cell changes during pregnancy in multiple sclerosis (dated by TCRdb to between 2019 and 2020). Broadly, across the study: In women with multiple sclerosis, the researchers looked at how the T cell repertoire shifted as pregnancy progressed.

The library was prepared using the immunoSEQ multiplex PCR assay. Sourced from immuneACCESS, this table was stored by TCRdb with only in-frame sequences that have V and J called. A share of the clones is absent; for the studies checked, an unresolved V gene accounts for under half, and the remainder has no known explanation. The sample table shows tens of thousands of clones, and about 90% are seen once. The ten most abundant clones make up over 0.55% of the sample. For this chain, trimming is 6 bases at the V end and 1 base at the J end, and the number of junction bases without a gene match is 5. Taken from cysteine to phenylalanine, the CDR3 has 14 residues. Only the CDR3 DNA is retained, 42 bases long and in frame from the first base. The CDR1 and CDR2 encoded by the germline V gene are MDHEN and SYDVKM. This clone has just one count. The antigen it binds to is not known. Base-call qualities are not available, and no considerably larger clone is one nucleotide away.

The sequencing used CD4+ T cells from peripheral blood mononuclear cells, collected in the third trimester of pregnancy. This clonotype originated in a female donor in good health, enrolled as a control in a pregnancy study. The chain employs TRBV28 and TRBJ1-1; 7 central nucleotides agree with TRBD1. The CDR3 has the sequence CASSRQGTNTEAFF. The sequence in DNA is TGTGCCAGCAGCCGACAGGGCACGAACACTGAAGCTTTCTTT.